The 26 T cell receptor beta chains reported below all come from one sample, sequenced in a study of cytomegalovirus exposure and HLA in healthy donors. Use of 60 Vbeta and 13 Jbeta primers characterized the PCR. Sequencing was performed with immunoSEQ multiplex PCR; in TCRdb, only in-frame clones are kept and a portion is missing. The sample has around 190,000 clones; 70% to 90% are singletons. The sample was PBMCs. These TCRs come from a woman under 40 in good health and CMV-seronegative.

This chain joins TRBV10-3 and TRBJ1-1, with 7 bases identical to TRBD1. CDR3 length: 14 residues. Trimming at V came to 7 bases and at J to 0 bases, leaving 5 bases not matched to a gene. Germline CDR1 and CDR2: ENHRY and SYGVKD. The CDR3 is CAIKNGQVNTEAFF. CDR3 in DNA: TGTGCCATCAAAAACGGACAGGTGAACACTGAAGCTTTCTTT.

The chain uses TRBV10-3 and TRBJ2-1, with 9 bases that match TRBD1. The V and J ends lost 4 bases and 7 bases, in that order; junction bases with no gene match: 5. Germline assignment: CDR1 ENHRY and CDR2 SYGVKD. The CDR3 is 14 amino acids. The chain's CDR3 is CAISAGTGRNEQFF. In DNA form, the CDR3 reads TGTGCCATCAGTGCCGGGACAGGGAGGAATGAGCAGTTCTTC.

The V and J genes are TRBV13 and TRBJ2-3; a weak D match, TRBD2 (6 bases). The germline V and J ends were trimmed by 3 bases and 6 bases, with 10 bases remaining between them. CDR3 size: 13 residues. The germline V gene has CDR1 PRHDT and CDR2 FYEKMQ (reference sequence). CDR3 DNA sequence: TGTGCCAGCAGCTTCCTGGAGGGCGATACGCAGTATTTT. It translates to CASSFLEGDTQYF.

V is TRBV5-1 and J is TRBJ2-7, with 13 bases lining up with TRBD2. CDR1 SGHRS and CDR2 YFSETQ come from the germline V gene. V shed 4 bases and J 6 bases; nucleotides not matched to a gene: 10. The CDR3 totals 16 residues. CDR3 in amino acids: CASSKLAGGQAAEQYF. In nucleotides, the CDR3 is TGCGCCAGCAGCAAACTAGCGGGGGGGCAGGCGGCCGAGCAGTACTTC.

The J gene is TRBJ2-7, the V gene TRBV11-2; the match to TRBD1 covers 8 bases. V was clipped by 5 bases and J by 0 bases; unmatched bases: 6. This CDR3 comprises 15 residues. Germline values: CDR1 SGHAT, CDR2 FQNNGV. The CDR3 DNA reads TGTGCCAGCAGCAAGACAGGGGCCCGCTCCTACGAGCAGTACTTC. It is translated as CASSKTGARSYEQYF.

This chain links TRBV9 with TRBJ2-7; D is perhaps TRBD2 (5 bases). Germline V gene lookup returns CDR1 SGDLS and CDR2 YYNGEE. The CDR3 loop spans 13 amino acids. V was cut by 7 bases and J by 3 bases, with 14 bases left in between. The CDR3 DNA reads as TGTGCCAGCTCCCGGGAAGAGATCTACGAGCAGTACTTC. Amino acid sequence: CASSREEIYEQYF.

This chain connects TRBV6-5 to TRBJ1-5; TRBD1 matches at 7 bases. The V and J ends lost 5 bases and 1 base, in that order; junction bases with no gene match: 5. Germline CDR1 and CDR2: MNHEY and SVGAGI. This CDR3 contains 15 residues. The CDR3 region is CASSPGQASNQPQHF. CDR3 sequence (DNA): TGTGCCAGCAGTCCCGGACAGGCGAGCAATCAGCCCCAGCATTTT.

In this sample, this clone turned up a few times. The CDR3 DNA reads as TGTGCCAGCAGCTTATCCGGGACAGCTGGAAACACCATATATTTT. It translates to CASSLSGTAGNTIYF. The rearrangement links TRBV7-6 to TRBJ1-3; TRBD1 matches at 7 bases. The V segment lost 2 bases and the J segment 2 bases; nucleotides outside the gene matches: 3. Germline CDR1 reads SGHVS; CDR2 reads FNYEAQ. There are 15 residues in the CDR3.

The chain carries TRBV15 and TRBJ1-3; no firm D call. The CDR3 runs to 17 residues. V shed 4 bases and J shed 4 bases, with 20 bases lying between them. Germline V lookup: CDR1 LNHNV, CDR2 YYDKDF (reference sequence). Written as DNA, the CDR3 is TGTGCCACCAGCATCAATAGTAGAGGGATAGGCGGAAACACCATATATTTT. It specifies CATSINSRGIGGNTIYF. Full variable domain (outside the CDR3, taken from reference TRBV15 and TRBJ1-3): DAMVIQNPRYQVTQFGKPVTLSCSQTLNHNVMYWYQQKSSQAPKLLFHYYDKDFNNEADTPDNFQSRRPNTSFCFLDIRSPGLGDTAMYLCATSINSRGIGGNTIYFGEGSWLTVV.

The rearrangement joins TRBV28 to TRBJ2-7; 8 positions agree with TRBD2. CDR3 length equals 15 residues. CDR1 is MDHEN, CDR2 SYDVKM, per germline. The V segment lost 7 bases and the J segment 2 bases; nucleotides outside the gene matches: 10. CDR3 residues: CASTDSAGAAYEQYF. CDR3 bases: TGTGCCAGCACCGACTCAGCGGGGGCCGCCTACGAGCAGTACTTC.

The rearrangement joins TRBV7-5 to TRBJ2-3; TRBD2, the D gene given by the table, was not confirmed from the DNA. TRBV7-5 corresponds to a pseudogene. The length of the CDR3 is 16 residues. This chain's CDR3 is CARSLFIRTKTDTQYF. In DNA, the CDR3 is TGTGCCAGAAGCTTATTTATCCGGACTAAGACAGATACGCAGTATTTT.

CDR3 residues: CAICKQKAAYEQYF. CDR3 sequence (DNA): TGTGCCATTTGCAAGCAGAAGGCGGCATACGAGCAGTACTTC. The chain carries TRBV6-1 and TRBJ2-7; no clear D. V was clipped by 10 bases and J by 4 bases, with 20 bases between them. Looked up from germline, CDR1 is MNHNS and CDR2 is SASEGT. This CDR3 contains 14 residues.

In this sample, this clone turned up a few times. At the DNA level, this CDR3 is encoded by other sequences in the same sample as well. This CDR3 reads CASRPEGQGAETQYF. The DNA for the CDR3 is TGCGCCAGCAGACCTGAGGGACAGGGGGCTGAGACCCAGTACTTC. The chain carries TRBV4-1 and TRBJ2-5; 12 nucleotides line up with TRBD1. V was pared by 6 bases and J by 5 bases, with 7 bases of the junction left unmatched. The CDR3 has 15 residues. Germline V CDR1 and CDR2: MGHRA, YSYEKL.

This clone occurred once. This sequence joins TRBV6-5 and TRBJ2-7; 8 bases are a match to TRBD2. The CDR3 is 15 residues long. The germline gives CDR1 MNHEY, CDR2 SVGAGI. J was trimmed by 3 bases and V by 5 bases; bases with no gene match: 9. CDR3 residues: CASSQPTRGVYEQYF. CDR3 in DNA: TGTGCCAGCAGTCAACCGACGCGGGGGGTCTACGAGCAGTACTTC.

The V gene is TRBV28, the J gene TRBJ1-1, with D possibly TRBD1 on 5 matching bases. Trimming shortened V by 3 bases and J by 0 bases, and 11 bases separated the two germline ends. Germline V gene sequence: CDR1 MDHEN, CDR2 SYDVKM. The CDR3 sequence is 15 residues long. The CDR3 here is CASSLPGSVNTEAFF. Written as DNA, the CDR3 is TGTGCCAGCAGTTTGCCAGGGTCGGTGAACACTGAAGCTTTCTTT. Using reference TRBV28 and TRBJ1-1 for the parts outside the CDR3, the full variable domain is DVKVTQSSRYLVKRTGEKVFLECVQDMDHENMFWYRQDPGLGLRLIYFSYDVKMKEKGDIPEGYSVSREKKERFSLILESASTNQTSMYLCASSLPGSVNTEAFFGQGTRLTVV.

This clone was detected only once. The rearrangement uses TRBV7-2 and TRBJ2-7; TRBD2 agrees at 7 bases. The CDR3 has 15 amino acids. The trim removed 1 base at V and 5 bases at J, leaving 8 bases unmatched. Germline assignment: CDR1 SGHTA and CDR2 FQGNSA. The CDR3 DNA sequence: TGTGCCAGCAGCTTAGGGGCGGGGGAGGGGAACGAGCAGTACTTC. Protein product: CASSLGAGEGNEQYF.

The chain employs TRBV6-5 and TRBJ2-5, with D possibly matching TRBD1 (5 bases). Between the trimmed V and J ends, which lost 5 bases and 1 base, there was a span of 14 bases. The germline V gene has CDR1 MNHEY and CDR2 SVGAGI. The CDR3 loop spans 15 amino acids. The DNA of the CDR3 is TGTGCCAGCAGTGGAAATCCAGGGCCCCAAGAGACCCAGTACTTC. The encoded protein is CASSGNPGPQETQYF.

For the CDR3, the DNA is TGTGCCAGCTCATCGTTTGGACAGGGGATGGATGAAGCTTTCTTT. Amino acid sequence: CASSSFGQGMDEAFF. This chain connects TRBV18 to TRBJ1-1, with TRBD1 identical over 9 bases. Looked up from germline, CDR1 is KGHSH and CDR2 is LQKENI. V lost 5 bases, J lost 7 bases, and 11 bases stayed unmatched. CDR3 length: 15 amino acids.

The chain uses TRBV6-1 and TRBJ1-5; D gene unclear. This CDR3 spans 16 amino acids. V lost 4 bases, J lost 3 bases, and 16 bases lay in between. Germline values: CDR1 MNHNS, CDR2 SASEGT. CDR3 in amino acids: CASSALVSVPNQPQHF. The CDR3 DNA follows: TGTGCCAGCAGTGCCCTCGTTTCAGTCCCCAATCAGCCCCAGCATTTT.

Only one count was recorded for this clone. The chain recombines TRBV20-1 with TRBJ2-3; D is perhaps TRBD1 (6 bases). V was shortened by 1 base and J by 14 bases, with 13 bases between the two germline ends. The germline gives CDR1 DFQATT, CDR2 SNEGSKA (reference sequence). This CDR3 has 11 residues. CDR3: CSARGGRGWYF. The CDR3 nucleotides read TGCAGTGCTAGAGGGGGCAGGGGTTGGTATTTT.

The chain is built from TRBV5-1 and TRBJ2-5, with 9 bases aligning to TRBD2. Germline trimming cut 4 bases from V and 4 bases from J; bases unmatched to any gene: 5. The CDR3 consists of 14 residues. Per germline, CDR1 SGHRS and CDR2 YFSETQ. CDR3 sequence (DNA): TGCGCCAGCAGCACGGGACTAGCCGGAGAGACCCAGTACTTC. Translating it yields CASSTGLAGETQYF.

V usage is TRBV18 and J usage is TRBJ1-5, with D unresolved. This CDR3 has 15 amino acids. The ends were cut back, 2 bases at V and 0 bases at J, with 8 bases in the middle. Germline CDR1 KGHSH, CDR2 LQKENI. CDR3 sequence: CASSPLADSNQPQHF. The CDR3 DNA reads as TGTGCCAGCTCACCATTGGCAGATAGCAATCAGCCCCAGCATTTT.

The rearrangement joins TRBV13 to TRBJ1-2, with D possibly matching TRBD1 (6 bases). CDR1 PRHDT and CDR2 FYEKMQ come from the germline V gene (reference sequence). The CDR3 is 14 residues long. Trimming cost V 5 bases and J 0 bases, with 10 bases left between them. The CDR3, as DNA: TGTGCCAGCAGCCCGGACAGCGCTAACTATGGCTACACCTTC. Protein sequence: CASSPDSANYGYTF.

The chain carries TRBV5-1 and TRBJ2-6; 7 bases align to TRBD1. V was clipped by 2 bases and J by 10 bases; unmatched bases: 3. Germline values: CDR1 SGHRS, CDR2 YFSETQ. This CDR3 contains 13 residues. The CDR3 loop is CASSFGTANVLTF. CDR3 DNA: TGCGCCAGCAGCTTCGGGACAGCAAACGTCCTGACTTTC.

V and J are TRBV18 and TRBJ1-2; D is unclear. CDR1 is KGHSH and CDR2 is LQKENI in the germline V gene. Deletions cut 2 bases from V and 8 bases from J, with 12 bases between. The CDR3 contains 13 residues. The CDR3 spells CASSPTRERGYTF. Here the CDR3 DNA reads TGTGCCAGCTCACCAACTAGGGAGAGGGGCTACACCTTC. The full variable domain, rest sourced from reference TRBV18 and TRBJ1-2, is NAGVMQNPRHLVRRRGQEARLRCSPMKGHSHVYWYRQLPEEGLKFMVYLQKENIIDESGMPKERFSAEFPKEGPSILRIQQVVRGDSAAYFCASSPTRERGYTFGSGTRLTVV.

The CDR3 DNA sequence: TGTGCCAGCTCACCCACCGGCGGCTACGAGCAGTACTTC. It encodes CASSPTGGYEQYF. This sequence joins TRBV18 and TRBJ2-7; D is unclear. Trimming removed 3 bases at V and 3 bases at J, with 9 bases between. The germline V gene encodes CDR1 KGHSH and CDR2 LQKENI. The CDR3 is made up of 13 amino acids.